Presented here are 22 T cell receptor beta chains from one specimen sequenced in a study of PD-L1 blockade in urothelial cancer. Produced via immunoSEQ multiplex PCR; TCRdb's table is partial and in-frame only. Of roughly 130,000 clones in the sample, roughly 84% were seen once. As for time point: pretreatment peripheral blood. This specimen was PBMCs, taken around atezolizumab (anti-PD-L1) treatment. These TCRs come from a man aged 50 to 59 with urothelial cancer.

This rearrangement joins TRBV6-4 to TRBJ2-2; 9 bases are a match to TRBD1. CDR1 and CDR2 from the germline V gene are MRHNA and SNTAGT. The CDR3 loop spans 14 amino acids. V trimming: 6 bases; J trimming: 3 bases; junction bases outside the gene matches: 2. The CDR3 nucleotides are TGTGCCAGCAGGGGACAGGGTGACACCGGGGAGCTGTTTTTT. It encodes CASRGQGDTGELFF.

The chain uses TRBV10-3 and TRBJ1-2; D unresolved. Germline V gene data show CDR1 as ENHRY and CDR2 as SYGVKD. CDR3 length equals 14 residues. Trimming removed 6 bases at V and 5 bases at J, with 16 bases between. CDR3 in amino acids: CAIRGAGGRYGYTF. As DNA, the CDR3 is TGTGCCATCAGGGGCGCGGGTGGTCGGTATGGCTACACCTTC.

The V gene is TRBV10-3, the J gene TRBJ1-5, with 7 bases that match TRBD1. Trimming cost V 8 bases and J 4 bases; bases outside gene matches: 8. CDR1 is ENHRY, CDR2 SYGVKD, per germline. The CDR3 length is 14 residues. CDR3 loop: CAIGRQGGNQPQHF. The CDR3 nucleotides are TGTGCCATCGGTAGACAGGGAGGAAATCAGCCCCAGCATTTT.

The genes are TRBV7-2 and TRBJ1-5; tentative D call: TRBD1 (6 bases). Germline values: CDR1 SGHTA, CDR2 FQGNSA. V gave up 5 bases and J gave up 10 bases, with 12 bases separating them. This CDR3 comprises 12 residues. CDR3 sequence: CASSLQTGPQHF. The CDR3 DNA reads TGTGCCAGCAGCCTACAGACAGGCCCCCAGCATTTT.

V gene TRBV7-9 combines with J gene TRBJ2-7, with D possibly matching TRBD1 (6 bases). Trimming cost V 1 base and J 3 bases, with 10 bases left between them. The length of the CDR3 is 14 residues. The germline CDR1 and CDR2 sequences are SEHNR and FQNEAQ (reference sequence). For the CDR3, the DNA is TGTGCCAGCAGCTTAGAGGGGGAAATCTACGAGCAGTACTTC. This encodes CASSLEGEIYEQYF.

This chain uses TRBV11-1 with TRBJ1-2; D call uncertain. The V gene's germline CDR1 is SGHAT and CDR2 FQDESV (reference sequence). Trimming stripped 3 bases from V and 2 bases from J, with 7 bases between. CDR3 length: 13 residues. The CDR3 nucleotides are TGTGCCAGCAGCTTGAACGGGAACTATGGCTACACCTTC. Protein: CASSLNGNYGYTF.

In its sample, this clone was seen many times. CDR3 amino acids: CASSILRSPGELFF. Written as DNA, the CDR3 is TGTGCCAGTAGTATATTACGGAGCCCGGGAGAGCTGTTTTTT. The chain combines TRBV19 with TRBJ2-2; D may be TRBD2 (5 bases). This CDR3 comprises 14 residues. CDR1 and CDR2 from the germline V gene are LNHDA and SQIVND (reference sequence). Trimming removed 2 bases at V and 11 bases at J, with 15 bases between.

V and J are TRBV27 and TRBJ2-6; 7 bases map to TRBD1. Germline values: CDR1 MNHEY, CDR2 SMNVEV (reference sequence). The CDR3 sequence is 17 residues long. Losses at the gene ends were 7 bases for V and 1 base for J; bases not matched to a gene: 10. CDR3 loop: CASNFDREWSGANVLTF. The CDR3 DNA reads as TGTGCCAGCAATTTTGACAGGGAATGGTCTGGGGCCAACGTCCTGACTTTC.

In this sample, this clone turned up a few times. This CDR3 reads CATVERGMNTGELFF. The CDR3 DNA is TGTGCCACCGTCGAGCGGGGTATGAACACCGGGGAGCTGTTTTTT. The V call is TRBV15, the J call TRBJ2-2; 7 nucleotides match TRBD2. CDR1 LNHNV and CDR2 YYDKDF come from the germline V gene (reference sequence). The CDR3 has 15 amino acids. With 8 bases clipped from V and 1 base from J, the junction kept 7 bases outside the gene matches.

Written as DNA, the CDR3 is TGTGCCAGCAGCCTCGGGTTGTTCTATGGCTACACCTTC. Its protein product is CASSLGLFYGYTF. The rearrangement uses TRBV25-1 and TRBJ1-2; D is undetermined. The CDR3 loop spans 13 amino acids. Trimming left V 6 bases short and J 4 bases short, with 12 bases between. The V gene's germline CDR1 is MGHDK and CDR2 SYGVNS.

The CDR3 DNA is TGTGCCAGCAGTGATGTCGGGACAGGGAGGTACGAGCAGTACTTC. This gives the protein CASSDVGTGRYEQYF. This chain joins TRBV6-1 and TRBJ2-7; 9 positions match TRBD1. This CDR3 spans 15 amino acids. Germline V CDR1 and CDR2: MNHNS, SASEGT. J gave up 4 bases and V 3 bases, and 7 bases lay outside the gene matches.

The chain combines TRBV7-8 with TRBJ2-7; 8 bases are shared with TRBD2. With V trimmed by 8 bases and J by 6 bases, 9 bases remained unmatched. CDR3 length: 13 amino acids. Germline assignment: CDR1 SGHVS and CDR2 FQNEAQ. The CDR3 DNA follows: TGTGCCAGCCGTGGAGCGGGAGATAGCGAGCAGTACTTC. Amino acid sequence: CASRGAGDSEQYF. Together with reference TRBV7-8 and TRBJ2-7, the CDR3 gives the full variable domain: GAGVSQSPRYKVAKRGQDVALRCDPISGHVSLFWYQQALGQGPEFLTYFQNEAQLDKSGLPSDRFFAERPEGSVSTLKIQRTQQEDSAVYLCASRGAGDSEQYFGPGTRLTVT.

The rearrangement joins TRBV28 to TRBJ1-6, with a weak D call TRBD1 (6 bases). CDR1 is MDHEN, CDR2 SYDVKM, per germline. The CDR3 is 14 amino acids. Between the trimmed V and J ends, which lost 7 bases and 7 bases, there was a span of 14 bases. DNA for the CDR3: TGTGCCAGCACCCTGCGGGGGGGCAATTCACCCCTCCACTTT. This translates into CASTLRGGNSPLHF.

This chain uses TRBV11-1 with TRBJ2-7, with D unclear. Germline CDR1 is SGHAT and CDR2 is FQDESV (reference sequence). This CDR3 is built from 14 residues. V shed 4 bases and J shed 6 bases, with 16 bases lying between them. This chain's CDR3 is CASSYNPLALEQYF. Here the CDR3 DNA reads TGTGCCAGCAGCTACAATCCTCTCGCCCTCGAGCAGTACTTC. The full variable domain, its missing parts supplied by reference TRBV11-1 and TRBJ2-7, is EAEVAQSPRYKITEKSQAVAFWCDPISGHATLYWYRQILGQGPELLVQFQDESVVDDSQLPKDRFSAERLKGVDSTLKIQPAELGDSAMYLCASSYNPLALEQYFGPGTRLTVT.

Notes on this clone: The identical CDR3 is also encoded by other nucleotide sequences in the sample. The J gene is TRBJ1-2, the V gene TRBV28, with 8 bases aligning to TRBD1. The CDR3 is 14 amino acids. Germline V lookup: CDR1 MDHEN, CDR2 SYDVKM. V dropped 5 bases and J dropped 4; count of bases not matched to a gene: 6. The CDR3 region has the DNA TGTGCCAGCAGTCCCCGGACAGGGATCTATGGCTACACCTTC. This sequence encodes CASSPRTGIYGYTF.

This rearrangement joins TRBV6-1 to TRBJ1-3; D remains ambiguous. The CDR3 totals 15 residues. CDR1 is MNHNS and CDR2 is SASEGT in the germline V gene. Trimming stripped 6 bases from V and 0 bases from J, with 12 bases between. DNA of the CDR3: TGTGCCAGCAGCGCAAGAGGAGTCTCTGGAAACACCATATATTTT. Its protein is CASSARGVSGNTIYF.

The chain recombines TRBV7-8 with TRBJ1-2; possible D gene TRBD1, 6 bases. From germline, CDR1 is SGHVS and CDR2 FQNEAQ. V lost 0 bases to trimming and J lost 4 bases, with 12 bases between them. The CDR3 length is 15 residues. The CDR3 region has the DNA TGTGCCAGCAGCTTAGCGGGCGCAGGGGTCTATGGCTACACCTTC. Translating it yields CASSLAGAGVYGYTF.

V usage is TRBV28 and J usage is TRBJ2-2; 7 bases align to TRBD2. The CDR3 has 15 residues. CDR1 MDHEN and CDR2 SYDVKM come from the germline V gene. Trimming took 7 bases from V and 0 from J; bases not matched to a gene: 5. The CDR3 nucleotides are TGTGCCAGCATGAGCGGGGCAGCGAACACCGGGGAGCTGTTTTTT. Its translation is CASMSGAANTGELFF.

The chain employs TRBV28 and TRBJ2-3; perhaps TRBD1 as D (6 bases). V was shortened by 8 bases and J by 1 base, with 13 bases between the two germline ends. The CDR3 totals 14 residues. Germline CDR1 MDHEN, CDR2 SYDVKM. The CDR3 nucleotides read TGTGCCAGCGGAATCAGACAGGGCACAGATACGCAGTATTTT. Residues: CASGIRQGTDTQYF. Full variable domain (remainder filled in from reference TRBV28 and TRBJ2-3): DVKVTQSSRYLVKRTGEKVFLECVQDMDHENMFWYRQDPGLGLRLIYFSYDVKMKEKGDIPEGYSVSREKKERFSLILESASTNQTSMYLCASGIRQGTDTQYFGPGTRLTVL.

The chain has TRBV5-6 and TRBJ2-2; D is perhaps TRBD1 (6 bases). The germline V gene has CDR1 SGHDT and CDR2 YYEEEE. This CDR3 is built from 17 residues. V shed 0 bases and J shed 5 bases, with 17 bases lying between them. Here the CDR3 reads CASSLEAGVIRTGELFF. CDR3 DNA: TGTGCCAGCAGCTTGGAGGCAGGGGTGATTAGGACCGGGGAGCTGTTTTTT.

This chain uses TRBV11-2 with TRBJ1-4, with D maybe TRBD1 (5 bases). The CDR3 loop spans 14 amino acids. CDR1 and CDR2 from the germline V gene are SGHAT and FQNNGV. V dropped 8 bases and J dropped 8 bases, with 18 bases sitting between them. CDR3: CASGGDWRTEKLFF. In DNA form, the CDR3 reads TGTGCCAGCGGCGGGGACTGGCGAACCGAAAAACTGTTTTTT.

The V and J genes are TRBV5-8 and TRBJ1-5, with 8 bases identical to TRBD1. Germline CDR1 and CDR2: SGHTS and YDEGEE. The ends lost 2 bases at V and 2 bases at J; junction bases unmatched: 12. There are 18 residues in the CDR3. CDR3 protein: CASSFTGGAARGNQPQHF. DNA of the CDR3: TGTGCCAGCAGCTTCACAGGGGGGGCGGCTAGAGGCAATCAGCCCCAGCATTTT.